The next 31 T cell receptor beta chains were all read from a single sample in a study of cytomegalovirus exposure and HLA in healthy donors. Vbeta (60) and Jbeta (13) primers were used in the PCR. The assay was immunoSEQ multiplex PCR, and TCRdb's table has in-frame clones only and misses some. This sample has 100,000 or so clones, with around 83% found just once. Material: PBMCs. The receptors shown here come from a man between 25 and 39 years old in good health and CMV-seronegative.

V is TRBV30 and J is TRBJ1-1, with 10 bases lining up with TRBD1. Looked up from germline, CDR1 is GTSNPN and CDR2 is SVGIG (reference sequence). CDR3 length: 12 residues. The junction had 4 bases not matched to a gene; V was cut back by 7 bases and J by 5 bases. The CDR3 DNA is TGTGCCTTTGACAGGGGGCTTACTGAAGCTTTCTTT. Translating gives CAFDRGLTEAFF.

The chain links TRBV27 to TRBJ2-5; 7 bases are shared with TRBD1. The V gene end was trimmed by 5 bases and the J gene end by 2 bases; junction bases not matched to a gene: 5. In germline, CDR1 is MNHEY, CDR2 SMNVEV (reference sequence). This CDR3 comprises 14 residues. The CDR3 region is CASSHRGLQETQYF. The CDR3 region has the DNA TGTGCCAGCAGTCACAGGGGATTGCAAGAGACCCAGTACTTC.

DNA of the CDR3: TGTGCCAGCAGCACGAAGGGGACAGGGGACTCCGGGGAGCTGTTTTTT. It translates to CASSTKGTGDSGELFF. The J gene is TRBJ2-2, the V gene TRBV7-9; TRBD1 matches at 10 bases. The CDR3 has 16 amino acids. Germline CDR1 and CDR2: SEHNR and FQNEAQ (reference sequence). The V segment lost 5 bases and the J segment 6 bases; nucleotides outside the gene matches: 9. The whole variable domain, filled in from reference TRBV7-9 and TRBJ2-2, reads DTGVSQNPRHKITKRGQNVTFRCDPISEHNRLYWYRQTLGQGPEFLTYFQNEAQLEKSRLLSDRFSAERPKGSFSTLEIQRTEQGDSAMYLCASSTKGTGDSGELFFGEGSRLTVL.

The V call is TRBV25-1, the J call TRBJ2-5, with TRBD2 matching over 9 bases. Trimming cost V 3 bases and J 3 bases; bases outside gene matches: 8. CDR1 MGHDK and CDR2 SYGVNS come from the germline V gene. The CDR3 sequence is 16 residues long. CDR3 bases: TGTGCCAGCAGTGATCAAGGACTAGCGAGCGAAGAGACCCAGTACTTC. Translation: CASSDQGLASEETQYF.

J is TRBJ1-5 and V is TRBV27; TRBD1 is a possible D gene (5 bases). The CDR3 contains 15 residues. Germline V lookup: CDR1 MNHEY, CDR2 SMNVEV (reference sequence). The V end lost 8 bases, the J end lost 0 bases, and 14 bases lay between the germline ends. In DNA form, the CDR3 reads TGTGCCAGCGGACATCTGGGGAATAGCAATCAGCCCCAGCATTTT. It yields the protein CASGHLGNSNQPQHF.

The J gene is TRBJ2-1, the V gene TRBV7-9; 7 nucleotides agree with TRBD2. The CDR3 runs to 14 residues. Germline V gives CDR1 SEHNR, CDR2 FQNEAQ (reference sequence). V gave up 2 bases and J gave up 7 bases; unmatched junction bases: 5. CDR3 region: CASSLTRERNEQFF. The CDR3 region has the DNA TGTGCCAGCAGCTTAACGCGGGAGCGGAATGAGCAGTTCTTC.

The V gene is TRBV27, the J gene TRBJ2-7; 9 bases line up with TRBD1. CDR1 is MNHEY, CDR2 SMNVEV, per germline (reference sequence). Trimming cost V 3 bases and J 2 bases; bases outside gene matches: 2. The CDR3 is 14 amino acids. CDR3 nucleotide sequence: TGTGCCAGCAGTTTTGACAGGGGGGCCTACGAGCAGTACTTC. Translating it yields CASSFDRGAYEQYF.

The chain employs TRBV5-8 and TRBJ2-7; weak D call: TRBD1 (5 bases). The germline gives CDR1 SGHTS, CDR2 YDEGEE. Trimming shortened V by 8 bases and J by 2 bases, and 14 bases separated the two germline ends. The CDR3 covers 13 residues. In nucleotides, the CDR3 is TGTGCCAGTCAGGGATCCTTAACCTACGAGCAGTACTTC. Its protein product is CASQGSLTYEQYF.

In this sample, this clone turned up once. This sequence joins TRBV5-1 and TRBJ2-3, with TRBD1 matching over 8 bases. CDR3 length: 15 amino acids. Germline loops: CDR1 SGHRS, CDR2 YFSETQ. The V gene end was trimmed by 6 bases and the J gene end by 8 bases; junction bases not matched to a gene: 14. CDR3 protein: CASNGQTGADGTQYF. DNA of the CDR3: TGCGCCAGCAACGGACAGACAGGGGCTGACGGTACGCAGTATTTT.

This chain joins TRBV5-6 and TRBJ1-5, with D possibly TRBD1 on 5 matching bases. V was shortened by 0 bases and J by 6 bases, with 7 bases between the two germline ends. The germline V gene has CDR1 SGHDT and CDR2 YYEEEE. CDR3 length equals 13 residues. CDR3 amino acids: CASSLGGAQPQHF. Written as DNA, the CDR3 is TGTGCCAGCAGCTTGGGTGGGGCTCAGCCCCAGCATTTT. Full variable domain (outside the CDR3, taken from reference TRBV5-6 and TRBJ1-5): DAGVTQSPTHLIKTRGQQVTLRCSPKSGHDTVSWYQQALGQGPQFIFQYYEEEERQRGNFPDRFSGHQFPNYSSELNVNALLLGDSALYLCASSLGGAQPQHFGDGTRLSIL.

The count of this clone is one. The chain carries TRBV20-1 and TRBJ2-7, with a tentative D call TRBD2 (5 bases). The CDR3 is made up of 11 amino acids. V gave up 3 bases and J gave up 4 bases, with 7 bases separating them. Per germline, CDR1 DFQATT and CDR2 SNEGSKA (reference sequence). CDR3 loop: CSARSGYEQYF. In DNA, the CDR3 is TGCAGTGCTAGGTCGGGATACGAGCAGTACTTC.

This clone was seen a few times. V and J are TRBV2 and TRBJ1-2; D gene uncertain. This CDR3 has 15 amino acids. Germline lookup yields CDR1 SNHLY and CDR2 FYNNEI. V was trimmed by 2 bases and J by 5 bases, leaving 15 bases between them. In nucleotides, the CDR3 is TGTGCCAGCAGTGAATCCGGGAGTTTAGGATATGGCTACACCTTC. This gives the protein CASSESGSLGYGYTF.

The CDR3 coding sequence is TGTGCCATCAATAGGGGCGCGGGGCAGCCCCAGCATTTT. Translating gives CAINRGAGQPQHF. This chain joins TRBV10-3 and TRBJ1-5, with a weak D call TRBD1 (5 bases). This CDR3 is built from 13 residues. V was pared by 7 bases and J by 7 bases, with 14 bases between. The germline gives CDR1 ENHRY, CDR2 SYGVKD.

The chain combines TRBV19 with TRBJ1-5; TRBD1 agrees at 8 bases. The length of the CDR3 is 15 residues. V gave up 7 bases and J gave up 3 bases; unmatched junction bases: 8. Germline V lookup: CDR1 LNHDA, CDR2 SQIVND (reference sequence). The DNA of the CDR3 is TGTGCCAGTAAAAAGCAGGGGGCGGACAATCAGCCCCAGCATTTT. Protein sequence: CASKKQGADNQPQHF.

The chain uses TRBV28 and TRBJ2-1, with D possibly matching TRBD1 (6 bases). V was cut by 3 bases and J by 6 bases, with 21 bases left in between. CDR1 is MDHEN, CDR2 SYDVKM, per germline. This CDR3 is 17 amino acids long. In nucleotides, the CDR3 is TGTGCCAGCAGTTTGGAAGGGGTGGGGCAGGGGTTCAATGAGCAGTTCTTC. It codes for CASSLEGVGQGFNEQFF.

The rearrangement links TRBV28 to TRBJ2-7, with 8 bases identical to TRBD1. Germline values: CDR1 MDHEN, CDR2 SYDVKM. V trimming: 3 bases; J trimming: 4 bases; junction bases outside the gene matches: 5. The CDR3 has 14 residues. The CDR3 coding sequence is TGTGCCAGCAGTTTCGTGCAGGGGGCATACGAGCAGTACTTC. Its protein product is CASSFVQGAYEQYF.

V is TRBV5-6 and J is TRBJ2-3, with 9 bases lining up with TRBD2. The CDR3 has 14 residues. The V gene's germline CDR1 is SGHDT and CDR2 YYEEEE. V lost 3 bases to trimming and J lost 7 bases; unmatched junction nucleotides: 6. The CDR3 nucleotides are TGTGCCAGCAGCTCGCGGGGGGGGACTTATACGCAGTATTTT. Protein sequence: CASSSRGGTYTQYF.

The rearrangement joins TRBV5-5 to TRBJ2-5; 12 bases map to TRBD1. Germline-derived CDR1 and CDR2 are SGHKS and YYEKEE (reference sequence). The V segment lost 0 bases and the J segment 3 bases; nucleotides outside the gene matches: 6. CDR3 length: 17 residues. The CDR3 sequence is CASSLGDRGREKETQYF. CDR3 nucleotides: TGTGCCAGCAGCTTGGGGGACAGGGGGCGTGAAAAAGAGACCCAGTACTTC. The variable domain in full, with the rest retrieved from reference TRBV5-5 and TRBJ2-5, is DAGVTQSPTHLIKTRGQQVTLRCSPISGHKSVSWYQQVLGQGPQFIFQYYEKEERGRGNFPDRFSARQFPNYSSELNVNALLLGDSALYLCASSLGDRGREKETQYFGPGTRLLVL.

The rearrangement joins TRBV27 to TRBJ2-2; 13 nucleotides line up with TRBD2. The V gene's germline CDR1 is MNHEY and CDR2 SMNVEV (reference sequence). The CDR3 is 19 amino acids. Losses at the gene ends were 3 bases for V and 0 bases for J; bases not matched to a gene: 7. Here the CDR3 reads CASSFFWTSGSANTGELFF. Here the CDR3 DNA reads TGTGCCAGCAGTTTTTTTTGGACTAGCGGGAGCGCGAACACCGGGGAGCTGTTTTTT.

This chain connects TRBV2 to TRBJ2-7; tentative D call: TRBD1 (6 bases). Trimming took 3 bases from V and 4 from J, leaving 13 bases between them. CDR3 length: 14 amino acids. Germline V gene lookup returns CDR1 SNHLY and CDR2 FYNNEI. The CDR3 sequence is CASSEQGWVYEQYF. CDR3 nucleotides: TGTGCCAGCAGTGAGCAGGGGTGGGTTTACGAGCAGTACTTC.

The chain links TRBV7-3 to TRBJ2-1; TRBD2 matches at 11 bases. Unmatched junction bases numbered 9, after V lost 2 bases and J lost 15 bases. Germline CDR1 is SGHTA and CDR2 is FQGTGA. This CDR3 contains 14 residues. The CDR3 loop is CASSLDTSGRPLFF. DNA for the CDR3: TGTGCCAGCAGCTTAGATACTAGCGGGAGACCATTGTTCTTC.

The chain uses TRBV27 and TRBJ2-7; 11 nucleotides line up with TRBD2. The J segment lost 4 bases and the V segment lost 6 bases, leaving 14 bases of the junction unmatched. The CDR3 runs to 17 residues. Germline V gene sequence: CDR1 MNHEY, CDR2 SMNVEV (reference sequence). Here the CDR3 DNA reads TGTGCCAGCAGAATTTCCTATTGGACTAGCGGGTCATACGAGCAGTACTTC. Encoded protein: CASRISYWTSGSYEQYF.

The rearrangement joins TRBV11-2 to TRBJ1-1; D uncertain. Between the trimmed V and J ends, which lost 0 bases and 2 bases, there was a span of 10 bases. Germline CDR1 is SGHAT and CDR2 is FQNNGV. The CDR3 sequence is 15 residues long. The CDR3 spells CASSLDLAGNTEAFF. The CDR3 DNA sequence: TGTGCCAGCAGCTTAGATCTGGCGGGAAACACTGAAGCTTTCTTT.

This rearrangement joins TRBV29-1 to TRBJ2-1, with 8 bases that match TRBD2. Germline V lookup: CDR1 SQVTM, CDR2 ANQGSEA. CDR3 length: 17 residues. Trimming took 6 bases from V and 4 from J; bases not matched to a gene: 17. DNA for the CDR3: TGCAGCGTCTACCTTCTTAGCGGGACAAGGGCTTACAATGAGCAGTTCTTC. It encodes CSVYLLSGTRAYNEQFF.

This chain connects TRBV11-1 to TRBJ2-1; TRBD1 matches at 9 bases. The V gene's germline CDR1 is SGHAT and CDR2 FQDESV (reference sequence). V lost 4 bases, J lost 1 base, and 2 bases stayed unmatched. This CDR3 has 15 residues. CDR3 in amino acids: CASSSGQGSYNEQFF. Here the CDR3 DNA reads TGTGCCAGCAGCTCGGGACAGGGATCCTACAATGAGCAGTTCTTC.

The chain joins TRBV27 to TRBJ2-7; 7 bases fit TRBD1. The J segment lost 3 bases and the V segment lost 3 bases, leaving 8 bases of the junction unmatched. The germline V gene encodes CDR1 MNHEY and CDR2 SMNVEV (reference sequence). This CDR3 is built from 15 residues. The CDR3 reads CASSFLAGTDYEQYF. CDR3 nucleotides: TGTGCCAGCAGTTTCCTCGCCGGGACAGACTACGAGCAGTACTTC.

The rearrangement uses TRBV6-5 and TRBJ1-5; possibly TRBD1 for D (5 bases). The germline V and J ends were trimmed by 8 bases and 3 bases, with 11 bases remaining between them. Germline loops: CDR1 MNHEY, CDR2 SVGAGI. The CDR3 totals 13 residues. The CDR3, as DNA: TGTGCCAGCGCTACGGGGGACAATCAGCCCCAGCATTTT. This sequence encodes CASATGDNQPQHF.

The genes are TRBV10-3 and TRBJ2-1; 8 positions agree with TRBD2. Germline V gives CDR1 ENHRY, CDR2 SYGVKD. With V trimmed by 9 bases and J by 9 bases, 4 bases remained unmatched. CDR3 size: 11 residues. The CDR3 DNA is TGTGCCATTGGACTAGCTGGTGAGCAGTTCTTC. Protein product: CAIGLAGEQFF.

This clone was detected only a few times. This sequence joins TRBV7-9 and TRBJ2-1, with 10 nucleotides matching TRBD2. V shed 3 bases and J 9 bases; nucleotides not matched to a gene: 11. Germline V gene data show CDR1 as SEHNR and CDR2 as FQNEAQ (reference sequence). CDR3 size: 16 residues. The CDR3 coding sequence is TGTGCCAGCAGCTTTGGTAGAGCGGGAGGGCCTATTGAGCAGTTCTTC. The encoded protein is CASSFGRAGGPIEQFF.

The chain recombines TRBV6-1 with TRBJ1-1; TRBD1 matches at 7 bases. With V trimmed by 2 bases and J by 3 bases, 0 bases remained unmatched. This CDR3 is built from 13 residues. CDR1 and CDR2 (germline): MNHNS, SASEGT. CDR3 protein: CASSEQGDTEAFF. As DNA, the CDR3 is TGTGCCAGCAGTGAACAGGGGGACACTGAAGCTTTCTTT.

A few counts support this clone. The rearrangement joins TRBV9 to TRBJ1-6, with D tentatively TRBD1 (5 bases). Germline V gene sequence: CDR1 SGDLS, CDR2 YYNGEE. The CDR3 spans 17 residues. The ends were cut back, 4 bases at V and 4 bases at J, with 18 bases in the middle. CDR3 loop: CASSPSTGREYNSPLHF. CDR3 coding DNA: TGTGCCAGCAGCCCATCAACGGGCAGGGAATATAATTCACCCCTCCACTTT.